The clone carrying this T cell receptor (beta chain) was counted at least ten times. Its target is not known. These data come from a study of CD8 T cells in ankylosing spondylitis. The study, taken as a whole, reports: Several of the motif variants were reported before in synovial fluid and blood from reactive arthritis. It appeared that ankylosing spondylitis blood was characterized by a TCR beta motif of 8 or 9 highly homologous variants.

Between the trimmed V and J ends, which lost 3 bases and 0 bases, there was a span of 9 bases. This CDR3 contains 14 residues. Germline CDR1 SQVTM, CDR2 ANQGSEA. Scientists made TCR beta libraries using quantitative 5'-RACE with molecular barcodes. A single record per CDR3 protein comes from TCRdb applying MiXCR to the 5' RACE reads. Of about 220,000 distinct CDR3 sequences in the sample, 8% to 11% were seen once. The chain joins TRBV29-1 to TRBJ2-1; D possibly corresponds to TRBD2 (5 bases). Material: blood, either unsorted or a sorted T cell fraction (not recorded which). This TCR was sampled from a male donor with ankylosing spondylitis or in good health (not recorded which). The CDR3 region has the DNA TGCAGCGTTGATTTGGGAGACTCCTACAATGAGCAGTTCTTC. It codes for CSVDLGDSYNEQFF.